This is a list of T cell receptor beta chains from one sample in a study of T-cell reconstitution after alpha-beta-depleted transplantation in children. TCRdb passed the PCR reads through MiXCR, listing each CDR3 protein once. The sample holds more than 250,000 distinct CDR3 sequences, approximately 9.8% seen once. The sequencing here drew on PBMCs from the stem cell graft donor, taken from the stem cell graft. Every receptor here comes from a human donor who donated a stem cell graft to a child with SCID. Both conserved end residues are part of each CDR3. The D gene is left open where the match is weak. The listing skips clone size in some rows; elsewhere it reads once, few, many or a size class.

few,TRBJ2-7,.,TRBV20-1,TGCAGTGCTAGAGTCAGGCTGGATTACGAGCAGTACTTC,CSARVRLDYEQYF
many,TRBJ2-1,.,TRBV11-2,TGTGCCAGCACCCTCCGGGGATCCAATGAGCAGTTCTTC,CASTLRGSNEQFF
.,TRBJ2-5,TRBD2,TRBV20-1,TGCAGTGCCGCGGAGACTAGCGGGGTAAAGACCCAGTACTTC,CSAAETSGVKTQYF
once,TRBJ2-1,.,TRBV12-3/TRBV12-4,TGTGCCAGCAGTGACGGGACCACTAACTACAATGAGCAGTTCTTC,CASSDGTTNYNEQFF
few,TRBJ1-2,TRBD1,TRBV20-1,TGCAGCCCAACGGGACAGGGGTTCTATGGCTACACCTTC,CSPTGQGFYGYTF
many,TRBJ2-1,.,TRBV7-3,TGTGCCAGCAGCTTACGGGGAGGATACAATGAGCAGTTCTTC,CASSLRGGYNEQFF
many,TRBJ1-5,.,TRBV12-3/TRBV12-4,TGTGCCAGCAGTTTTTGGGCCGACAATCAGCCCCAGCATTTT,CASSFWADNQPQHF
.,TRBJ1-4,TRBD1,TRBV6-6,TGTGCCAGCACGACAGGGACTAATGAAAAACTGTTTTTT,CASTTGTNEKLFF
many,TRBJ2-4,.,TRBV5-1,TGCGCCAGCAGCGCCGGCCTAGCCAAAAACATTCAGTACTTC,CASSAGLAKNIQYF
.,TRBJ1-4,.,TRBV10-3,TGTGCCATCAGTGAGTCGCCTGGGTCGGGTGAAAAACTGTTTTTT,CAISESPGSGEKLFF
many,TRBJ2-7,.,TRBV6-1,TGTGCCAGCAGTGAGGATTGGACCGAGCAGTACTTC,CASSEDWTEQYF
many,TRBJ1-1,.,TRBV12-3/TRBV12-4,TGTGCCAGCAGTTTAGAGAGGGTGGGCACTGAAGCTTTCTTT,CASSLERVGTEAFF
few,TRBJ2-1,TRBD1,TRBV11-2,TGTGCCAGCAGCTTAGGGACAGGGATAGTTGAGCAGTTCTTC,CASSLGTGIVEQFF
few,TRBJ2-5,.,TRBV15,TGTGCCACCAGCAGAGATATTAGAGAGACCCAGTACTTC,CATSRDIRETQYF
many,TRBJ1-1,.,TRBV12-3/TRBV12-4,TGTGCCAGCAGTAGGGAGAACACTGAAGCTTTCTTT,CASSRENTEAFF
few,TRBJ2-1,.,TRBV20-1,TGCAGTGCTAGGGGGTCCACTTACAATGAGCAGTTCTTC,CSARGSTYNEQFF
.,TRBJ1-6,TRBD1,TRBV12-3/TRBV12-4,TGTGCCAGCAGCCGACAGGGAAGTTCACCCCTCCACTTT,CASSRQGSSPLHF
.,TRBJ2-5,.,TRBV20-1,TGCAGTGCTAGTGGAAAACAAGAGACCCAGTACTTC,CSASGKQETQYF
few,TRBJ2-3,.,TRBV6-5,TGTGCCAGCAGTTTGTGGCCTGAAGGCGGCACAGATACGCAGTATTTT,CASSLWPEGGTDTQYF
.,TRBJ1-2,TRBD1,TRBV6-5,TGTGCCAGCAGTTACGATACGGCAGGGGGCGACGGCTACACCTTC,CASSYDTAGGDGYTF
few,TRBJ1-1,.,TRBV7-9,TGTGCCAGCAGCCTTACACCGACAGGCCCGAACACTGAAGCTTTCTTT,CASSLTPTGPNTEAFF
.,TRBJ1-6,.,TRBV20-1,TGCAGTGCTAGAGATATGGGTCCTACGAGCTCCTATAATTCACCCCTCCACTTT,CSARDMGPTSSYNSPLHF
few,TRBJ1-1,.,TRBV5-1,TGCGCCAGCAGGACTGTCGTCCCGGGACCGAACACTGAAGCTTTCTTT,CASRTVVPGPNTEAFF
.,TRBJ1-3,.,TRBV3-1,TGTGCCAGCAGCCAAGATAGAGGCCCTGGAAACACCATATATTTT,CASSQDRGPGNTIYF
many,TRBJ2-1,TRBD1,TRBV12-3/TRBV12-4,TGTGCCAGCAGTTCAGTAGGGACAGGGGTGGACAATGAGCAGTTCTTC,CASSSVGTGVDNEQFF
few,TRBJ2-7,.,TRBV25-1,TGTGCCAGCAGTGGACAGGTGAGCTCCTACGAGCAGTACTTC,CASSGQVSSYEQYF
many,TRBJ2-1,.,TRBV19,TGTGCCAGTAGTATTGGGGCCTACAATGAGCAGTTCTTC,CASSIGAYNEQFF
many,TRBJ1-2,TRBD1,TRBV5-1,TGCGCCAGCAGCCTATTCCCGGGACAGGGGGCGGATGGCTACACCTTC,CASSLFPGQGADGYTF
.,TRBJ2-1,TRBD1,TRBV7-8,TGTGCCAGCAGCTCCGGGACAGGGTATTTGGATGAGCAGTTCTTC,CASSSGTGYLDEQFF
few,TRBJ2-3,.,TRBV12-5,TGTGCTAGTGGTTCCCCGGAGGGGGGGACAGATACGCAGTATTTT,CASGSPEGGTDTQYF
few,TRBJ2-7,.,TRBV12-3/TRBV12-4,TGTGCCAGCAGTCGTACTCCTGACAAGCCCCTAGGCTTC,CASSRTPDKPLGF
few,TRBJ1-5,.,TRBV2,TGTGCCAGCATTTCGGACCCAGGTGCCGGTCAGCCCCAGCATTTT,CASISDPGAGQPQHF
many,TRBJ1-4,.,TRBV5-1,TGCGCCAGCCAGAAAGATCCCCACGATGAAAAACTGTTTTTT,CASQKDPHDEKLFF
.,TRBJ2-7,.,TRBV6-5,TGTTCCAGCAGTTACTCCACTGGTTGGGAGCAGTACTTC,CSSSYSTGWEQYF
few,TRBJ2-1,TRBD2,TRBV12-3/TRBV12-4,TGTGCCAGCAGTGCGGGGGGGCCCTACAATGAGCAGTTCTTC,CASSAGGPYNEQFF
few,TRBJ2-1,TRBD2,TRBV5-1,TGCGCCAGCAGCGACCGTAGCGGGGGCCGCCCCAGCTCCTACAATGAGCAGTTCTTC,CASSDRSGGRPSSYNEQFF
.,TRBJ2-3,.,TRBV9,TGTGCCAGCAGCGTAGAATCGAGGGGGGATACGCAGTATTTT,CASSVESRGDTQYF
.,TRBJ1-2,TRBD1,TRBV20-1,TGCAGTGCTAGACGAACAGGGGTGGGAGGCTACACCTTC,CSARRTGVGGYTF
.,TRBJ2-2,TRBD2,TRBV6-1,TGTGCCAGCCTGCGGGGGGCGAACACCGGGGAGCTGTTTTTT,CASLRGANTGELFF
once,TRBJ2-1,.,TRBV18,TGTGCCAGCTCACCTTGGCCACTGGGCAATGAGCAGTTCTTC,CASSPWPLGNEQFF
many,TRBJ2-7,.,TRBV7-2,TGTGCCAGCAGCCTCGCGGTACTCCAGAGCTCCTACGAGCAGTACTTC,CASSLAVLQSSYEQYF
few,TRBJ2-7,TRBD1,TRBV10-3,TGTGCCATCAGCTGGAAGACAGGGGCCGACGAGCAGTACTTC,CAISWKTGADEQYF
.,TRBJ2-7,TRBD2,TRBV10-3,TGTGCCATGTGGTCTGGCGGGGGGGCTTACGAGCAGTACTTC,CAMWSGGGAYEQYF
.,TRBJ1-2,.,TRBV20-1,TGCAGTGCTAGAGATAACGGGAGGTTGTATGGCTACACCTTC,CSARDNGRLYGYTF
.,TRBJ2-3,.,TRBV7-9,TGTGCCAGCAGCTTACTCAACCTGGATACGCAGTATTTT,CASSLLNLDTQYF
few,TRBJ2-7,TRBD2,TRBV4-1,TGCGCCAGCAGCCAAGACGCTAGCGGGGGGCAAGGGATCGAGCAGTACTTC,CASSQDASGGQGIEQYF
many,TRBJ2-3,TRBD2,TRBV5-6,TGTGCCAGCAGCTTGGTTTCGGGGGGGATAGGAGGTACGCAGTATTTT,CASSLVSGGIGGTQYF
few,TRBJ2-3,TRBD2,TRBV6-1,TGTGCCAGCAGCCGACTAGCGACTAGCACAGATACGCAGTATTTT,CASSRLATSTDTQYF
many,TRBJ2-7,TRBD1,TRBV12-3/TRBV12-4,TGTGCCAGCAGTCCTTCGGACAGGAGCTACGAGCAGTACTTC,CASSPSDRSYEQYF
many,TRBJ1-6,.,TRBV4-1,TGCGCCAGCAGCCCGACAGTTTCTCAGGGGAATTCACCCCTCCACTTT,CASSPTVSQGNSPLHF
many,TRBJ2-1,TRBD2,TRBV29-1,TGCAGCGTTGCCCAAACTAGCGGGGGGGGTAATGAGCAGTTCTTC,CSVAQTSGGGNEQFF
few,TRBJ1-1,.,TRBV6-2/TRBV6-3,TGTGCCAGCAGTGAAAGACCTTCCAGGGCTTGGGGCACTGAAGCTTTCTTT,CASSERPSRAWGTEAFF
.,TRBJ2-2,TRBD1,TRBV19,TGTGCCAGCCAGACAGGGAAAGAAGCCGGGGAGCTGTTTTTT,CASQTGKEAGELFF
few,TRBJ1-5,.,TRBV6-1,TGTGCCAGCAGTAGGACAGAGAATAGCAATCAGCCCCAGCATTTT,CASSRTENSNQPQHF
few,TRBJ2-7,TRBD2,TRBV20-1,TGCAGTGCTAGCGGGGGGGAGGCCTACGAGCAGTACTTC,CSASGGEAYEQYF
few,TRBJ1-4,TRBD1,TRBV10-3,TGTGCCATCAGTGAGTCCTCAGGGGGTGATGAAAAACTGTTTTTT,CAISESSGGDEKLFF
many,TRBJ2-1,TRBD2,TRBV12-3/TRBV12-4,TGTGCCAGCAGTTTAGGACTAGCGGGGGGGGGGCAGTTCTTC,CASSLGLAGGGQFF
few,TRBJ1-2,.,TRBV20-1,TGCAGTGCTAGAGCAAAACAGGTTGTCGGCTACACCTTC,CSARAKQVVGYTF
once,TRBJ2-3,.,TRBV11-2,TGTGCCAGCAGCTCGATTACTAGCACAGATACGCAGTATTTT,CASSSITSTDTQYF
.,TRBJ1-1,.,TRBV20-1,TGCAGTGCTAAAAAGGTGAACACTGAAGCTTTCTTT,CSAKKVNTEAFF